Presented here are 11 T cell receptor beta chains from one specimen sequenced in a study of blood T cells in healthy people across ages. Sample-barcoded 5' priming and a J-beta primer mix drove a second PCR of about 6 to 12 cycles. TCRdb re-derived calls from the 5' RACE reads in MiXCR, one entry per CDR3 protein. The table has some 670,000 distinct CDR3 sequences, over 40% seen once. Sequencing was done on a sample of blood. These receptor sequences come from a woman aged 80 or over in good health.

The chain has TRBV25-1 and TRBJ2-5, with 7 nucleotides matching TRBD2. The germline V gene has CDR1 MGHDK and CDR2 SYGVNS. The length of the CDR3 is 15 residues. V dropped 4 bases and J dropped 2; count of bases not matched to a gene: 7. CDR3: CASSGIGGRQETQYF. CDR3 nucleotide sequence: TGTGCCAGCAGTGGAATCGGGGGGAGACAAGAGACCCAGTACTTC.

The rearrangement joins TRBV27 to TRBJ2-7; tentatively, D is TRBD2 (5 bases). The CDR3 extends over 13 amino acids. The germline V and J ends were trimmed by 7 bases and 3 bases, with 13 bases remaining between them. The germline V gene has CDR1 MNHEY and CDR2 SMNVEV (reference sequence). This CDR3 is CASTSRINYEQYF. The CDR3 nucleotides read TGTGCCAGCACTAGCAGGATAAACTACGAGCAGTACTTC.

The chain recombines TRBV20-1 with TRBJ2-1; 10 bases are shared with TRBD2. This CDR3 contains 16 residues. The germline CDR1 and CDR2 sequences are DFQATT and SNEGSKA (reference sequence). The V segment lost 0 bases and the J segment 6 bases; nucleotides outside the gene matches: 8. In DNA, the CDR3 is TGCAGTGCTAGAGATGTTCAGGGGACTAGCGTCAATGAGCAGTTCTTC. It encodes CSARDVQGTSVNEQFF.

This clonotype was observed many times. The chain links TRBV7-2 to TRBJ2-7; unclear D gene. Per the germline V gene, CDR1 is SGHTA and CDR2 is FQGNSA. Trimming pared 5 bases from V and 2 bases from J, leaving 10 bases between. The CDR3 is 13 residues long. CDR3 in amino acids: CASSVETTYEQYF. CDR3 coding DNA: TGTGCCAGCAGCGTAGAGACAACCTACGAGCAGTACTTC.

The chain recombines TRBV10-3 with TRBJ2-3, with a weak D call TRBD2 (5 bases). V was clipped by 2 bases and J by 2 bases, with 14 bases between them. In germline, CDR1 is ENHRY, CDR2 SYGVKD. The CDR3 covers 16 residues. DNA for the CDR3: TGTGCCATCAGTGAGCGGACTCCAGACAACACAGATACGCAGTATTTT. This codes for CAISERTPDNTDTQYF.

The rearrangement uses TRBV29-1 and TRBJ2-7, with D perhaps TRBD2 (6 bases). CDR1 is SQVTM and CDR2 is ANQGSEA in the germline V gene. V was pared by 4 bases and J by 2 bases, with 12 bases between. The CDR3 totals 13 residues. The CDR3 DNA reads TGCAGCGTTGTGAGGGACTCTGCCTACGAGCAGTACTTC. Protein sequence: CSVVRDSAYEQYF.

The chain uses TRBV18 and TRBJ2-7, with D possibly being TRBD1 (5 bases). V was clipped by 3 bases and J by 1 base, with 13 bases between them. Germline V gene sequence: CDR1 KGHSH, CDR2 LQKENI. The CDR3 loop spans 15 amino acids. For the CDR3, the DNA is TGTGCCAGCTCACCCGGACAAGGGCAGTCCTACGAGCAGTACTTC. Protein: CASSPGQGQSYEQYF.

For the CDR3, the DNA is TGTGCCAGCAGTGAATGGTTGGCAGATAATTCACCCCTCCACTTT. Translating it yields CASSEWLADNSPLHF. This chain links TRBV25-1 with TRBJ1-6; D unclear. CDR3 length equals 15 residues. Trimming took 1 base from V and 5 from J, leaving 9 bases between them. In germline, CDR1 is MGHDK, CDR2 SYGVNS.

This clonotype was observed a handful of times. The CDR3 loop is CASSFHPRAGRISSYEQYF. CDR3 sequence (DNA): TGTGCCAGCAGCTTCCACCCCCGAGCGGGGCGGATTTCCTCCTACGAGCAGTACTTC. The J gene is TRBJ2-7, the V gene TRBV12-3 or TRBV12-4; 7 bases fit TRBD2. The V and J ends lost 6 bases and 0 bases, in that order; junction bases with no gene match: 20. The CDR3 has 19 amino acids.

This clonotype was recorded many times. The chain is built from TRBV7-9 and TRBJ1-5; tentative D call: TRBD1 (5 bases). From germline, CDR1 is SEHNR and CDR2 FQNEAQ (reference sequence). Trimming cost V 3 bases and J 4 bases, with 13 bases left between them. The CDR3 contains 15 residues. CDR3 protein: CASSLDGGGNQPQHF. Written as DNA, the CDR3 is TGTGCCAGCAGCTTGGACGGGGGAGGGAATCAGCCCCAGCATTTT.

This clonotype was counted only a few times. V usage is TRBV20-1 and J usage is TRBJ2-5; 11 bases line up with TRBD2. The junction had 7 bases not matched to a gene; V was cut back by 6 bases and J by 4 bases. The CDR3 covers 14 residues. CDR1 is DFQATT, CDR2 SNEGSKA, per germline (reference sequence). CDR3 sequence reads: CSATIAGGSETQYF. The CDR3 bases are TGCAGTGCAACCATAGCGGGAGGGTCAGAGACCCAGTACTTC.